Listed below are T cell receptor beta chains from one sample, sequenced in a study of T cell repertoires in cytomegalovirus infection. Using its own MiXCR run on the reads, TCRdb lists one record per CDR3 protein. The sample consists of more than 350,000 distinct CDR3 sequences, 25% to 40% of them appearing once. Specimen: PBMCs. The receptors here all came from a human donor in good health (CMV status not recorded). Some clones in this sample may be carry-over from other donors' samples. The CDR3 runs from the conserved cysteine through the conserved F or W. Each record gives: V gene, CDR3 protein.

TRBV27,CASSLLVLGGEQFF
TRBV11-2,CASSQLTRAGELFF
TRBV6-2/TRBV6-3,CASSYQTPGTYTDTQYF
TRBV6-1,CASRPFGGGTYEQYF
TRBV6-1,CASSTTGGFTDTQYF
TRBV2,CASSDLGAQGETQYF
TRBV10-1,CASTQSSGNTIYF
TRBV5-6,CASMSGHSGDYNSPLHF
TRBV5-5,CASSLIRGGMETQYF
TRBV19,CASSETYSFSYEQYF
TRBV6-5,CASSQTSGYYEQYF
TRBV6-5,CASSYSRRDNSPLHF
TRBV15,CATSGTGSSYNEQFF
TRBV7-2,CGGRENHSPLHF
TRBV24-1,CATSPGETQYF
TRBV7-4,CASSLTAGTGTYNEQFF
TRBV12-3/TRBV12-4,CASWQGEISNQPQHF
TRBV2,CASSSDSPFTDTQYF
TRBV4-2,CASSQDLLGGETQYF
TRBV7-9,CASSREPTGKETQYF
TRBV20-1,CSARDAAIGGGNQPQHF
TRBV3-1,CASSQDVGSTNSPLHF
TRBV5-1,CASSPNILQETQYF
TRBV7-2,CASSSRQGAGNEQFF
TRBV6-2/TRBV6-3,CASSSEGVYNEQFF
TRBV11-2,CASSTGSASTDTQYF
TRBV12-3/TRBV12-4,CASSLVVSTDTQYF
TRBV5-4,CASSLPGPETNEQFF
TRBV12-3/TRBV12-4,CASSFSGNSGNTIYF
TRBV29-1,CSVQDRVYEQYF
TRBV28,CASGRFTEAFF
TRBV20-1,CSARRGALTEAFF
TRBV19,CARTETRLFCPLSNQPQHF
TRBV5-1,CASGGTNYNEQFF
TRBV19,CARSIGADLNTEAFF
TRBV7-2,CASSGTGGTYGYTF
TRBV5-5,CASSPLGQRRKLFF
TRBV7-2,CASSPAGGTYNEQFF
TRBV12-3/TRBV12-4,CASSPPHGGGKNIQYF
TRBV7-2,CSRSLTSGGIRTDTQYF
TRBV7-7,CASSLGESQPQHF
TRBV4-1,CASSTSGGSNEQFF
TRBV5-1,CASSLDGHPAGQETQYF
TRBV7-3,CASSLSQGYNSPLHF
TRBV7-2,CASSTQGFGAEAFF
TRBV20-1,CSARSGQGGRGSPLHF
TRBV12-3/TRBV12-4,CASSPIAGGRETQYF
TRBV7-9,CASSISGAAYEQYF
TRBV19,CASSIDLLGIRSNQPQHF
TRBV19,CASRTVRQGFNSPLHF
TRBV28,CASSFHTPGPYEQYF
TRBV11-2,CASSDWGQGGEQFF
TRBV12-3/TRBV12-4,CASSLDPHTDTQYF
TRBV7-2,CASSWDWSQPQHF
TRBV11-2,CASSPPEQGGEQFF